This T cell receptor beta chain comes out of a study of cytotoxic CD8 clonotypes in ibrutinib-treated CLL. Clones were read by immunoSEQ multiplex PCR, and TCRdb kept only the in-frame ones, dropping some. The table records approximately 190,000 clones, around 70% of them present only once. Germline loops: CDR1 GTSNPN, CDR2 SVGIG (reference sequence). The CDR3 length is 14 residues. Trimming left V 0 bases short and J 0 bases short, with 8 bases between. The chain uses TRBV30 and TRBJ1-1; D unresolved. Source: PBMCs, taken after 12 months of ibrutinib treatment. This clonotype was sampled from a human donor with chronic lymphocytic leukemia. The CDR3 nucleotides read TGTGCCTGGAGTGTACTAGGTATGAACACTGAAGCTTTCTTT. Translating it yields CAWSVLGMNTEAFF.